The sequence of this TCR beta chain was determined in a study of glioma-infiltrating T cells. The study's findings and limits: Very few CDR3 sequences were shared between tissue and blood. Above-expected tissue-blood divergence occurred in all gliomas, most in low-grade ones.

Turning to this clonotype: The antigen is undetermined.

TCR alpha and beta CDR3 regions were amplified from RNA using iRepertoire nested multiplex PCR. Each CDR3 protein gets one entry after TCRdb re-called the multiplex PCR reads with MiXCR. The sample includes roughly 40,000 distinct CDR3 sequences, 20% to 25% of them seen just once. The CDR3 has 12 amino acids. Germline CDR1 is SGHRS and CDR2 is YFSETQ. Trimming pared 0 bases from V and 5 bases from J, leaving 5 bases between. The V call is TRBV5-1, the J call TRBJ2-5; no clear D. Sequencing was performed on glioma tissue, nonneoplastic brain tissue, or PBMCs (not recorded which). The origin of this receptor is a human donor with low-grade glioma or glioblastoma, undergoing nonglioma brain surgery, or in good health (not recorded which). The CDR3 region is CASSLVLETQYF. Here the CDR3 DNA reads TGCGCCAGCAGCTTGGTCCTGGAGACCCAGTACTTC.